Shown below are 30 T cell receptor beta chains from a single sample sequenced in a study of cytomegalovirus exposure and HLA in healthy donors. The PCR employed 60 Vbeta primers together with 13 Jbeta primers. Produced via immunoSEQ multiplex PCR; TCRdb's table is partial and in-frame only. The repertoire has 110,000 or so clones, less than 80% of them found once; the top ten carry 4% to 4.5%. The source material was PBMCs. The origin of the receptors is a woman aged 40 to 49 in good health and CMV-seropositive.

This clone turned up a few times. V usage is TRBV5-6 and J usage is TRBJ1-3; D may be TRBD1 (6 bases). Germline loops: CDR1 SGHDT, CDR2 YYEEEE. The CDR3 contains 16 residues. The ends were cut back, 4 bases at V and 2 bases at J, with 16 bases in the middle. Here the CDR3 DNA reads TGTGCCAGCAGCATGGTGGGGGCGCAGGCTGGAAACACCATATATTTT. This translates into CASSMVGAQAGNTIYF.

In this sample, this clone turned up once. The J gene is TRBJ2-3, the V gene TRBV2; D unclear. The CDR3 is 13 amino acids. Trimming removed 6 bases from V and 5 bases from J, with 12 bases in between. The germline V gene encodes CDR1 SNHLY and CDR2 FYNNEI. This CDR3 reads CASSPLSGDTQYF. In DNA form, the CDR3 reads TGTGCCAGCAGCCCTCTCTCCGGAGATACGCAGTATTTT.

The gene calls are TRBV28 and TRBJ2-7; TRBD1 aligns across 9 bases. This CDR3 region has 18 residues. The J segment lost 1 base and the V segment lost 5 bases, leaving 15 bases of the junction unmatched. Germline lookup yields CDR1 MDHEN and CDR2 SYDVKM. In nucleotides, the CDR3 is TGTGCCAGCAGTCTCGAGCGGGACAGGGTAATAGGGTCCTACGAGCAGTACTTC. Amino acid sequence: CASSLERDRVIGSYEQYF.

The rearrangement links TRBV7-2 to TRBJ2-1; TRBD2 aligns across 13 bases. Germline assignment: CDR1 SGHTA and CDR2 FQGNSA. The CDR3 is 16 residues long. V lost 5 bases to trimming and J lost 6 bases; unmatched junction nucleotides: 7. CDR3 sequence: CASSTGTSGETNEQFF. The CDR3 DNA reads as TGTGCCAGCAGCACCGGGACTAGCGGGGAGACCAATGAGCAGTTCTTC.

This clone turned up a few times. CDR3 loop: CASSLRGSAYEQYF. The CDR3 DNA reads TGTGCCAGCAGCTTAAGAGGGAGTGCCTACGAGCAGTACTTC. V gene TRBV11-3 combines with J gene TRBJ2-7; TRBD2 is a possible D gene (5 bases). Germline V gives CDR1 SGHNT, CDR2 YENEEA. The CDR3 length is 14 residues. Trimming removed 2 bases at V and 2 bases at J, with 10 bases between.

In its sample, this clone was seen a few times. The CDR3 spells CASSQVNSYTEAFF. As DNA, the CDR3 is TGTGCCAGCAGCCAAGTTAACAGTTACACTGAAGCTTTCTTT. The chain combines TRBV14 with TRBJ1-1, with no clear D. CDR3 length: 14 residues. Germline lookup yields CDR1 SGHDN and CDR2 FVKESK. Trimming removed 1 base at V and 3 bases at J, with 9 bases between.

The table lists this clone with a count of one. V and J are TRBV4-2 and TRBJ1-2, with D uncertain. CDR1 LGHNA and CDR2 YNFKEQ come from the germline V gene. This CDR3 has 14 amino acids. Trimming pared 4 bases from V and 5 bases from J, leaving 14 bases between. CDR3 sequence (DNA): TGTGCCAGCAGCCCGGGGAGGAGGGTTTATGGCTACACCTTC. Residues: CASSPGRRVYGYTF.

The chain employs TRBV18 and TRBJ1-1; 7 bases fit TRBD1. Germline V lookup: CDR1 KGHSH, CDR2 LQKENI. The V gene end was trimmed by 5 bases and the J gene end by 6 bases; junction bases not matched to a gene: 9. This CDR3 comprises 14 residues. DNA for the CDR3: TGTGCCAGCTCAGGTACAGGGGTGGGACCTGAAGCTTTCTTT. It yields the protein CASSGTGVGPEAFF.

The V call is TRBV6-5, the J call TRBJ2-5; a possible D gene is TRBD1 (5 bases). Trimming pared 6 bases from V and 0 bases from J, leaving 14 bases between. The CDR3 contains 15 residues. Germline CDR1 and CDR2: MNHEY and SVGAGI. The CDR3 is CASSATELYQETQYF. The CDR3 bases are TGTGCCAGCAGCGCGACAGAATTGTACCAAGAGACCCAGTACTTC.

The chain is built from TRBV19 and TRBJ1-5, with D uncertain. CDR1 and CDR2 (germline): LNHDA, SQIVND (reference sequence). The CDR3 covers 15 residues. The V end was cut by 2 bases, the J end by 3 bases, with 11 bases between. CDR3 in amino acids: CASSITGSNNQPQHF. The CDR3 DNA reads TGTGCCAGTAGTATAACGGGGTCCAACAATCAGCCCCAGCATTTT.

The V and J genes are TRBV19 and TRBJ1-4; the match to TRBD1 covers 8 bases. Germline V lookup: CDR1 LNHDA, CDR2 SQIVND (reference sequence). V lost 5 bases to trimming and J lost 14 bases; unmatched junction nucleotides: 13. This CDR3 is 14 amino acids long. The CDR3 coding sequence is TGTGCCAGTAGTCCTCAAGGACAGGGCACGTCGCTGTTTTTT. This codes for CASSPQGQGTSLFF.

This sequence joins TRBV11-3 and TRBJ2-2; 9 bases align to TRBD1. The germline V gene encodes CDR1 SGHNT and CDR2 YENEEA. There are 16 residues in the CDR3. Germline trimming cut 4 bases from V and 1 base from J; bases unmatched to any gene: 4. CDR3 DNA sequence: TGTGCCAGCAGCTCACAGGGGGCGCAGAACACCGGGGAGCTGTTTTTT. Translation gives CASSSQGAQNTGELFF.

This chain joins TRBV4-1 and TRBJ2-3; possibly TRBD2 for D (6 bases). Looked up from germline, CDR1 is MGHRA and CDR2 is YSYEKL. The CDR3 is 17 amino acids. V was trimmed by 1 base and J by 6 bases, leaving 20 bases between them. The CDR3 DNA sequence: TGCGCCAGCAGCCAAGCGGAGGGGCTGGTAACGTTGGATACGCAGTATTTT. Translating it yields CASSQAEGLVTLDTQYF.

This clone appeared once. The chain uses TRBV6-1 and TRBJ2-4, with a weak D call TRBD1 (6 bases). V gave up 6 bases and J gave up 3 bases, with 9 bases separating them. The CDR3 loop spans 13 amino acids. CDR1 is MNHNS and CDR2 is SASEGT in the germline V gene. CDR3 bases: TGTGCCAGCAGCACAGGGTTCAAAAACATTCAGTACTTC. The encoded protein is CASSTGFKNIQYF.

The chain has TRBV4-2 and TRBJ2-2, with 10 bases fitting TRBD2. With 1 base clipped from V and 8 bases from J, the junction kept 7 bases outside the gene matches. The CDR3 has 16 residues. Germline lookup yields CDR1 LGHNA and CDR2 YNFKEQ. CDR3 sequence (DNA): TGTGCCAGCAGCCAAGGTCCTAGCGGGGGAACGGGGGAGCTGTTTTTT. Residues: CASSQGPSGGTGELFF.

CDR3 residues: CASSLPEQYF. CDR3 sequence (DNA): TGTGCCAGCAGTTTGCCGGAGCAGTACTTC. The chain combines TRBV6-1 with TRBJ2-5, with no clear D. V was trimmed by 5 bases and J by 11 bases, leaving 9 bases between them. The CDR3 is 10 amino acids. Looked up from germline, CDR1 is MNHNS and CDR2 is SASEGT.

This chain's CDR3 is CASSQNRGLSSGANVLTF. For the CDR3, the DNA is TGTGCCAGCAGTCAGAACAGGGGGCTAAGCTCTGGGGCCAACGTCCTGACTTTC. The chain couples TRBV2 to TRBJ2-6, with 9 positions matching TRBD1. The length of the CDR3 is 18 residues. The V gene's germline CDR1 is SNHLY and CDR2 FYNNEI. V lost 5 bases to trimming and J lost 0 bases; unmatched junction nucleotides: 8.

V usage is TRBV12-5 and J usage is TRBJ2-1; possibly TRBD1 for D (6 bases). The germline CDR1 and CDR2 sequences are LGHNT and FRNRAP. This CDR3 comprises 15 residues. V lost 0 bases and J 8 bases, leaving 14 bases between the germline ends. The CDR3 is CASGLVQGNFYEQFF. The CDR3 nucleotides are TGTGCTAGTGGTTTGGTGCAGGGGAACTTTTATGAGCAGTTCTTC. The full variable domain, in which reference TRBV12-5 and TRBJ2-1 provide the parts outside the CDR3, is DARVTQTPRHKVTEMGQEVTMRCQPILGHNTVFWYRQTMMQGLELLAYFRNRAPLDDSGMPKDRFSAEMPDATLATLKIQPSEPRDSAVYFCASGLVQGNFYEQFFGPGTRLTVL.

The CDR3 nucleotides read TGTGCCAGCAGCTTATTGGCAGGCCCAAACTATGGCTACACCTTC. It yields the protein CASSLLAGPNYGYTF. The chain carries TRBV7-3 and TRBJ1-2; D ambiguous. Germline V lookup: CDR1 SGHTA, CDR2 FQGTGA. Trimming removed 2 bases at V and 2 bases at J, with 12 bases between. The CDR3 covers 15 residues.

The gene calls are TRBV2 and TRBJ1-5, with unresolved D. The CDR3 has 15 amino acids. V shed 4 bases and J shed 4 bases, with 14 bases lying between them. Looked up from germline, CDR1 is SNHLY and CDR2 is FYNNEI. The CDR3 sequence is CASSGGNSNNQPQHF. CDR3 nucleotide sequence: TGTGCCAGCAGTGGAGGGAATTCGAATAATCAGCCCCAGCATTTT.

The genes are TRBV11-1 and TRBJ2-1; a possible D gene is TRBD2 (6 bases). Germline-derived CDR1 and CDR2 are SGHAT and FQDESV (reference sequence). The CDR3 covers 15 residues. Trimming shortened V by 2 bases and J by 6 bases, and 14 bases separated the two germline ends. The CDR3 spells CASSLFTGGGNEQFF. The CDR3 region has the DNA TGTGCCAGCAGCTTATTTACCGGGGGTGGCAATGAGCAGTTCTTC.

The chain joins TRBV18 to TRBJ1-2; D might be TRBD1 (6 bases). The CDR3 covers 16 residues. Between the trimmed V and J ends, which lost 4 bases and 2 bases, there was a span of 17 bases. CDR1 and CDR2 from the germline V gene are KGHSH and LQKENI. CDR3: CASSRNSGEKNYGYTF. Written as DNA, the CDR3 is TGTGCCAGCTCACGAAATTCAGGGGAGAAGAACTATGGCTACACCTTC.

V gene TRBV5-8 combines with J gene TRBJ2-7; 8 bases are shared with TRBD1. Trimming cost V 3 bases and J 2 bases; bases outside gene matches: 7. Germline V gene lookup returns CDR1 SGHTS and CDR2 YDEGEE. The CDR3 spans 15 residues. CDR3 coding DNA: TGTGCCAGCAGCTCCACGGACAGGGTCACCTACGAGCAGTACTTC. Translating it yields CASSSTDRVTYEQYF. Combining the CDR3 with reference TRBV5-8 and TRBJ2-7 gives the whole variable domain EAGVTQSPTHLIKTRGQQATLRCSPISGHTSVYWYQQALGLGLQFLLWYDEGEERNRGNFPPRFSGRQFPNYSSELNVNALELEDSALYLCASSSTDRVTYEQYFGPGTRLTVT.

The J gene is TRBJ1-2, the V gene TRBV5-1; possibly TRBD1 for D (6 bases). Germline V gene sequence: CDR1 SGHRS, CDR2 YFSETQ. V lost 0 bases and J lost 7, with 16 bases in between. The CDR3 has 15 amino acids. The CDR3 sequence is CASSLAGNRVAGYTF. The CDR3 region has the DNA TGCGCCAGCAGCTTGGCCGGAAACAGGGTTGCTGGCTACACCTTC.

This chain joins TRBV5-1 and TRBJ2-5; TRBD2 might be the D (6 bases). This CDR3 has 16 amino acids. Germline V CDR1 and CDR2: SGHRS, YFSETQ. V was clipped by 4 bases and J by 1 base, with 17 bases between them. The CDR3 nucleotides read TGCGCCAGCAGCCTGGGTGGGGGGAGCACCCAAGAGACCCAGTACTTC. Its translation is CASSLGGGSTQETQYF. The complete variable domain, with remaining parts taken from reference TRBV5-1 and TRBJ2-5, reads KAGVTQTPRYLIKTRGQQVTLSCSPISGHRSVSWYQQTPGQGLQFLFEYFSETQRNKGNFPGRFSGRQFSNSRSEMNVSTLELGDSALYLCASSLGGGSTQETQYFGPGTRLLVL.

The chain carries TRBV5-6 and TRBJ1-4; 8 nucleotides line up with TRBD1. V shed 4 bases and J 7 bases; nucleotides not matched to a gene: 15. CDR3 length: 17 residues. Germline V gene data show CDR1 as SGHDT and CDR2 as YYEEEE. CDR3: CASSPLDRDGGVEKLFF. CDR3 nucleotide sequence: TGTGCCAGCAGCCCCCTGGACAGGGATGGTGGCGTTGAAAAACTGTTTTTT.

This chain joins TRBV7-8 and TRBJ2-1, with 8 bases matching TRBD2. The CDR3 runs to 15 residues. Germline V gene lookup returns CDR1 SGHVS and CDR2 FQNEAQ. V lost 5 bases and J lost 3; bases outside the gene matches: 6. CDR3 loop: CASSPRTSSYNEQFF. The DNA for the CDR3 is TGTGCCAGCAGCCCCAGGACTAGCAGCTACAATGAGCAGTTCTTC.

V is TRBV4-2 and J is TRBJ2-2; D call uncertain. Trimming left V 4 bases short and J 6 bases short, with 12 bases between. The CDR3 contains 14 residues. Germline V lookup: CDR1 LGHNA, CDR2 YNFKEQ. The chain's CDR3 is CASSLSADSGELFF. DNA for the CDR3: TGTGCCAGCAGCCTGAGCGCCGATTCCGGGGAGCTGTTTTTT.

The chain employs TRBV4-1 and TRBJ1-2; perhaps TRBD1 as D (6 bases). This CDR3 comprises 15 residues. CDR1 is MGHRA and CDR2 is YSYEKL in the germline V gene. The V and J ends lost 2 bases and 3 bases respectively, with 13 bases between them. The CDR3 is CASSQKGQYHYGYTF. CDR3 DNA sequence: TGCGCCAGCAGCCAAAAGGGACAATACCACTATGGCTACACCTTC.

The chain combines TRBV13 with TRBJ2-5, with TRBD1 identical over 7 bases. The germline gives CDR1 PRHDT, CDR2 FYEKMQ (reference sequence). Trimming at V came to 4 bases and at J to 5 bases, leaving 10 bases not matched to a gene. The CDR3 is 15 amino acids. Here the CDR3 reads CASSSDRVLHETQYF. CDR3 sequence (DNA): TGTGCCAGCAGCTCCGACAGGGTCCTCCACGAGACCCAGTACTTC.